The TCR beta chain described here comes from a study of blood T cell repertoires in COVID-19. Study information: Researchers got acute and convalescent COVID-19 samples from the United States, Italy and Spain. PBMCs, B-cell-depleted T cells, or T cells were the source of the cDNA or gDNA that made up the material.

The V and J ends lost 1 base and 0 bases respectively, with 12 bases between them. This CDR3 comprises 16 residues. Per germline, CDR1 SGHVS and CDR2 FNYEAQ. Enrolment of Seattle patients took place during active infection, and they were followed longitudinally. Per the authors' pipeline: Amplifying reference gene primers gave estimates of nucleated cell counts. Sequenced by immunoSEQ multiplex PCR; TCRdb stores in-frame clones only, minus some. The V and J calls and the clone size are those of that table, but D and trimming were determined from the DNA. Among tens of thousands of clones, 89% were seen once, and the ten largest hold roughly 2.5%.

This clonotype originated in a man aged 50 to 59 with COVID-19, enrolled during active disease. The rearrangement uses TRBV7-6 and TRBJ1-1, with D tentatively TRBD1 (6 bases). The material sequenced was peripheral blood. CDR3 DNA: TGTGCCAGCAGCTTAGGGGTTCGGACAGTGAACACTGAAGCTTTCTTT. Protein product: CASSLGVRTVNTEAFF.